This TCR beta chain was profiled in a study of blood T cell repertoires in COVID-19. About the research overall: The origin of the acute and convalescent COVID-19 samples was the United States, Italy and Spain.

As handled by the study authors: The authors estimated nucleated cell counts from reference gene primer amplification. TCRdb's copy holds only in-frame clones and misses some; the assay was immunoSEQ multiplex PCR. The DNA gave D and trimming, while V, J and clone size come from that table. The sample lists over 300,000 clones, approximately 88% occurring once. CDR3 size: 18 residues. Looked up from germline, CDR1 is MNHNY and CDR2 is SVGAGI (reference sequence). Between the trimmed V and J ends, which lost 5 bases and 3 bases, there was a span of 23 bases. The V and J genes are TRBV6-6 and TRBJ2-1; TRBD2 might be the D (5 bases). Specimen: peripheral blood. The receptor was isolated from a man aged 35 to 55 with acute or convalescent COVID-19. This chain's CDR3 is CASSPERRRSFIYNEQFF. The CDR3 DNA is TGTGCCAGCAGTCCTGAGCGGAGGAGAAGTTTCATCTACAATGAGCAGTTCTTC.